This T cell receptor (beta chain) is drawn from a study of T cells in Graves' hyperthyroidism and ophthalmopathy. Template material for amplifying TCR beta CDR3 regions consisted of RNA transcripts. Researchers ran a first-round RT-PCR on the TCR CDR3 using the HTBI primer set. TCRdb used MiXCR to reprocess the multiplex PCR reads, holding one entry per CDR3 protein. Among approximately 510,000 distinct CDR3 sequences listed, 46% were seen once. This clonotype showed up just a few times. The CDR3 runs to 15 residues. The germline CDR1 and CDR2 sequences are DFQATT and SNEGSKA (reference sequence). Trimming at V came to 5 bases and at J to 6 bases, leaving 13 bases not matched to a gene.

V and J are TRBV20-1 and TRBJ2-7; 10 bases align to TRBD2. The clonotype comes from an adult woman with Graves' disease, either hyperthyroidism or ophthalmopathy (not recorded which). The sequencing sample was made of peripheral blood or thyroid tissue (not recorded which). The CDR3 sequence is CSAPGPASGSREQYF. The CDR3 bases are TGCAGTGCTCCCGGGCCCGCTAGCGGGAGTCGCGAGCAGTACTTC.